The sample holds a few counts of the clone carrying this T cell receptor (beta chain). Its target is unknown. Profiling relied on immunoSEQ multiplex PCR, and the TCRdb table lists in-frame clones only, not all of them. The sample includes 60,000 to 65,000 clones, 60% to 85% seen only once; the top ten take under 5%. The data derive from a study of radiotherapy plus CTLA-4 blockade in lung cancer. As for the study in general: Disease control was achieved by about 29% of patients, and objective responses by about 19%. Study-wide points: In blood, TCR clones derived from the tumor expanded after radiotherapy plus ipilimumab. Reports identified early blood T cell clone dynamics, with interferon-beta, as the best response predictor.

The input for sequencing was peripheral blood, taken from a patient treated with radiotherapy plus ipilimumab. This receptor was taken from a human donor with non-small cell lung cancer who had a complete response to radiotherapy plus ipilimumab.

This CDR3 reads CASADRNLPYEQYF. In nucleotides, the CDR3 is TGTGCCAGCGCGGACAGAAACCTCCCCTACGAGCAGTACTTC. The chain links TRBV19 to TRBJ2-7; maybe TRBD1 (6 bases). The ends were cut back, 9 bases at V and 2 bases at J, with 17 bases in the middle. This CDR3 is built from 14 residues. The germline V gene has CDR1 LNHDA and CDR2 SQIVND (reference sequence).